This TCR beta chain comes out of a study of cytomegalovirus exposure and HLA in healthy donors. The CDR3 extends over 14 amino acids. V was trimmed by 3 bases and J by 3 bases, leaving 9 bases between them. Germline-derived CDR1 and CDR2 are LNHDA and SQIVND (reference sequence). The PCR ran on 60 Vbeta and 13 Jbeta primers. The assay was immunoSEQ multiplex PCR, and TCRdb's table has in-frame clones only and misses some. The table has around 110,000 clones, over 70% seen once. For this clone: As yet, its antigen is unknown.

Regarding the study as a whole: Confirmation in vitro established that three CMV-associated chains were specific for CMV antigens. Some V segments, TRBV6-2 and TRBV6-3 among them, were indistinguishable and were therefore excluded. Roughly uniform depth of sequencing across donors was assumed in presence/absence analyses.

The TCR comes from a boy between 10 and 17 years old in good health and CMV-seronegative. Sequencing was done on a sample of PBMCs. V gene TRBV19 combines with J gene TRBJ1-5; D gene ambiguous. CDR3 sequence: CASSILQDNQPQHF. The CDR3 DNA follows: TGTGCCAGTAGTATCCTGCAGGACAATCAGCCCCAGCATTTT. The whole variable domain, remainder taken from reference TRBV19 and TRBJ1-5, is DGGITQSPKYLFRKEGQNVTLSCEQNLNHDAMYWYRQDPGQGLRLIYYSQIVNDFQKGDIAEGYSVSREKKESFPLTVTSAQKNPTAFYLCASSILQDNQPQHFGDGTRLSIL.